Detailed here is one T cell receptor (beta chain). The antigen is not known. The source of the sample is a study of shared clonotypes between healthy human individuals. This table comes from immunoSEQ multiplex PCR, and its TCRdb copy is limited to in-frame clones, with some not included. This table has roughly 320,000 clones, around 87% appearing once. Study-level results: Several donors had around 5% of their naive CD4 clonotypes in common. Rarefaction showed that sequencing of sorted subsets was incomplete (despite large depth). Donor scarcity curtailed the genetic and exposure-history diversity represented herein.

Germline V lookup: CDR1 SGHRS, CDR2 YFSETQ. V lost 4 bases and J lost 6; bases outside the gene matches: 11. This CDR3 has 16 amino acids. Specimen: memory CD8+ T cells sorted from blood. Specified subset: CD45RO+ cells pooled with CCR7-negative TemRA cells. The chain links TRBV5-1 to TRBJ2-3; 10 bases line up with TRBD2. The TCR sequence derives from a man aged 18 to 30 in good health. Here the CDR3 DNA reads TGCGCCAGCAGCGACCGTCTAGCGGGGGTATTGGATACGCAGTATTTT. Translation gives CASSDRLAGVLDTQYF.